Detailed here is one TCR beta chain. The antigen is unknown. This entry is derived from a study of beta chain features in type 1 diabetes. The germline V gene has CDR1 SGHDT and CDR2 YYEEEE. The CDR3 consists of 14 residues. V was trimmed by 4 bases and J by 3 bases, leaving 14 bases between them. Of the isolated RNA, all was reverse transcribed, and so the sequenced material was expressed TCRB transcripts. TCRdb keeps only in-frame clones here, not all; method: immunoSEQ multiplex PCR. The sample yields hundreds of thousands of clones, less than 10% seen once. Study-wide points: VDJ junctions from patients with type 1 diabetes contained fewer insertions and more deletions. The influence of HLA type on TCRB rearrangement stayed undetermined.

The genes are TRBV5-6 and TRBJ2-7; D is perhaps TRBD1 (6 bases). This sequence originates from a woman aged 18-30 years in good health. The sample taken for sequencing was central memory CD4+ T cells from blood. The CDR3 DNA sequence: TGTGCCAGCAGCCGGGACATTGGTCTCTACGAGCAGTACTTC. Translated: CASSRDIGLYEQYF.